What follows is one T cell receptor beta chain and its context. No antigen is known for it. Base qualities are not recorded, but no much larger clone differs from it by a single base. TCR CDR3 regions were amplified from genomic DNA by multiplex PCR using the deep immunoSEQ assay. Genomic DNA extracted from each cell subset was distributed evenly over all wells of several immunoSEQ 96-well plates, and each plate served as one replicate. For sorted subsets, roughly 200 ng of genomic DNA, equivalent to around 31,000 T cell genomes, went into each replicate PCR. Purified libraries were measured with a Qubit 3.0 fluorometer, size-checked on a Bioanalyzer 2100, and measured again with the KAPA Library Quantification kit. Every immunoSEQ 96-well plate was sequenced on a separate single-read 150-cycle Illumina NextSeq 550 flow cell. In the authors' own workflow: Because the immunoSEQ output held only junctional sequences and lacked quality scores, the filtering could not match the filtering applied to full-length reads. To assign V/J genes and CDR3, sequences were annotated using PyIR, a Python wrapper for IgBLAST v1.9, with IMGT germline references. Reads were filtered out if the reads had weak V/J assignments (E-value above 1e-6), no CDR3, stop codons, out-of-frame junctions, or ambiguous translated residues. V3J clonotypes were defined by identical inferred V gene, J gene, and CDR3 amino acid sequence. To compute the percentage overlap between repertoires, the number of shared unique clonotypes was divided by the size of the smaller repertoire. Richness of each repertoire was evaluated using RTK rarefaction, the Chao1 estimator, and Recon v2.1 estimates of unobserved clonotypes. For all TCRbeta clonotypes obtained by the gDNA method from a few donors, generation probabilities were computed with OLGA. TCRdb took this table from immuneACCESS and kept in-frame rearrangements with V and J called. Such tables lack part of the clones; where checked against another copy, unresolved V genes explain under half of the gap, and the rest is unexplained. D and trimming come from the DNA, and the V and J calls and clone size come from that table. Counted in this sample were more than 1,200,000 clones; around 98.5% of them appeared once. The ten largest clones represent roughly 0.36% of the sample.

The entry originates in a study of shared clonotypes between healthy human individuals (dated by TCRdb to the early 2020s). With respect to the entire study: Two women and a few men aged 18 to 49 years were included in the cohort. For each donor, three plates each were used for CD4 naive and CD4 memory, two plates were used for CD8 naive, and one plate was used for CD8 memory. Different laboratories and diverse techniques were used to prepare libraries and sequence TCR repertoires, to increase sequencing depth and limit assay-specific biases. Leukapheresis yielded between about 0.9 and 9.5 billion PBMCs per donor. The study deeply sequenced blood TCR repertoires of about five healthy adults to estimate repertoire size and the extent of clonotype sharing between individuals.

Summary of the overall study and its limitations: Pairwise subsampling indicated that sequencing depth was expected to affect the degree of clonotype sharing among donors. Higher generation probabilities were observed for clonotypes shared by all four sorted-subset donors than for non-shared clonotypes. Naive subsets generally had larger estimated clonotype richness than memory subsets. Even with the large sequencing depth, rarefaction of the sorted-subset datasets indicated that sequencing was incomplete. The genetic and exposure-history diversity represented was limited by the small number of donors. Only blood was sampled, and tissue TCR repertoires likely differ from those in blood. Across a few donors, roughly 5% of naive CD4, 3% to 3.5% of naive CD8, about 2.3% of memory CD4, and 0.4% to 0.45% of memory CD8 clonotypes were shared.

Healthy HIV-negative adults with no recently reported acute infections or vaccinations were included as donors. Only Caucasian adults living in Nashville, Tennessee, USA were represented among the donors. CD4+ T cells were enriched by magnetic negative selection, after which naive cells were positively selected on CD45RA and the negative fraction was taken as the memory subset. Blood was obtained by leukapheresis, after which PBMCs were separated by Ficoll-Histopaque density gradient centrifugation and cryopreserved in liquid nitrogen vapor phase. Purity and quantity of every magnetically sorted T cell population were checked by analytical flow cytometry. Genomic DNA was isolated from every sorted fraction and measured by UV absorbance on a Nanodrop 2000c. A distance of 10 bases separates the germline ends of V and J, which lose 8 bases and 1 base respectively. As encoded in the germline V gene, CDR1 is SGHDN while CDR2 is FVKESK. From the cysteine through the phenylalanine, the CDR3 covers 13 amino acids. Kept here is only the CDR3 DNA, which spans 39 bases and is read in frame from base 1.

The source of this sequence is a man younger than 40 in good health. The chain links TRBV14 with TRBJ2-3; a weak D assignment points to TRBD1 (7 bases agree). Sample: naive CD4+ T cells sorted from blood. The cell subset or site tag for this specimen amounts to: CD45RA+ positively selected. The encoded CDR3 is CASRGTGTDTQYF. The nucleotide sequence is given as TGTGCCAGCCGGGGGACAGGCACAGATACGCAGTATTTT.